The sample holds a few counts of the clone carrying this TCR beta chain. The junction does not match germline at one end; this may be a read error. TCR beta CDR3 region amplification was performed from RNA transcripts. The primer set for the first-round RT-PCR of the TCR CDR3 was HTBI. In TCRdb, the multiplex PCR reads were re-called with MiXCR into one record per CDR3 protein. The sample holds 600,000 to 650,000 distinct CDR3 sequences, less than 25% seen once. The CDR3 is 12 amino acids. Germline assignment: CDR1 SGHNT and CDR2 YYREEE (reference sequence). The data originate from a study of T cells in Graves' hyperthyroidism and ophthalmopathy.

This TCR derives from a man aged 25 to 40 with Graves' ophthalmopathy. This chain links TRBV5-4 with TRBJ1-5, with D unclear. The sample taken for sequencing was blood. The CDR3 protein is CASSLDVGPRHF. For the CDR3, the DNA is TGTGCCAGCAGCTTGGACGTCGGTCCCCGGCATTTT.